These 14 T cell receptor beta chains share one sample of origin, sequenced in a study of neurological immune-mediated disorders. TCRdb recomputed calls from the 5' RACE reads with MiXCR, one row per CDR3 protein. The repertoire holds around 50,000 distinct CDR3 sequences, with 16% as singletons. Material for sequencing was PBMCs. The receptors originated from a man aged 55 to 70 in good health.

At least ten counts were recorded for this clonotype. The V and J genes are TRBV7-2 and TRBJ2-1; 11 bases agree with TRBD2. CDR1 is SGHTA, CDR2 FQGNSA, per germline. This CDR3 has 16 residues. V was pared by 5 bases and J by 6 bases, with 9 bases of the junction left unmatched. CDR3 sequence: CASSGKTSGTINEQFF. The CDR3 DNA reads as TGTGCCAGCAGCGGAAAGACTAGCGGGACGATCAATGAGCAGTTCTTC.

This clonotype was seen at least ten times. Here the CDR3 reads CASGRENEKLFF. CDR3 sequence (DNA): TGTGCCAGCGGACGGGAGAATGAAAAACTGTTTTTT. The rearrangement uses TRBV27 and TRBJ1-4; D gene uncertain. Germline V gene data show CDR1 as MNHEY and CDR2 as SMNVEV (reference sequence). Trimming left V 8 bases short and J 5 bases short, with 9 bases between. CDR3 size: 12 residues.

In its sample, this clonotype was seen many times. The V and J genes are TRBV7-9 and TRBJ2-7; D is unclear. Germline CDR1 is SEHNR and CDR2 is FQNEAQ (reference sequence). The CDR3 covers 12 residues. Trimming shortened V by 5 bases and J by 3 bases, and 8 bases separated the two germline ends. CDR3 DNA: TGTGCCAGCAGCCCCCAGGTCTACGAGCAGTACTTC. Translating gives CASSPQVYEQYF.

This clonotype occurred a few times. This chain uses TRBV6-5 with TRBJ2-2; the match to TRBD2 covers 15 bases. Per germline, CDR1 MNHEY and CDR2 SVGAGI. The CDR3 totals 19 residues. The J segment lost 4 bases and the V segment lost 5 bases, leaving 11 bases of the junction unmatched. CDR3 sequence: CASSRGLAGGVGSTGELFF. The CDR3 DNA sequence: TGTGCCAGCAGTCGCGGACTAGCGGGAGGGGTTGGGAGCACCGGGGAGCTGTTTTTT.

This clonotype was seen many times. The chain employs TRBV12-3 or TRBV12-4 and TRBJ2-5; D unclear. Trimming shortened V by 6 bases and J by 3 bases, and 11 bases separated the two germline ends. The CDR3 totals 13 residues. The DNA of the CDR3 is TGTGCCAGCAGCTCCGCTCCGGAAGAGACCCAGTACTTC. Translated, it gives CASSSAPEETQYF.

V gene TRBV7-2 combines with J gene TRBJ2-2; the D is unclear. CDR1 is SGHTA and CDR2 is FQGNSA in the germline V gene. The CDR3 contains 13 residues. The germline V and J ends were trimmed by 2 bases and 5 bases, with 6 bases remaining between them. CDR3 residues: CASSLMGTGELFF. Here the CDR3 DNA reads TGTGCCAGCAGCTTAATGGGGACCGGGGAGCTGTTTTTT.

This clonotype has at least ten counts. The chain recombines TRBV20-1 with TRBJ2-1; TRBD2 matches 9 bases. Germline CDR1 DFQATT, CDR2 SNEGSKA (reference sequence). The CDR3 has 14 residues. Germline trimming cut 1 base from V and 6 bases from J; bases unmatched to any gene: 4. CDR3 loop: CSARGASGTNEQFF. The CDR3 DNA reads as TGCAGTGCTAGAGGGGCTAGCGGGACCAATGAGCAGTTCTTC.

In its sample, this clonotype ranks as medium-sized (0.01 to 0.1%). J is TRBJ2-7 and V is TRBV7-3; weak D call: TRBD1 (5 bases). Trimming took off 1 base at V and 5 bases at J, with 12 bases between the two ends. CDR1 is SGHTA and CDR2 is FQGTGA in the germline V gene. This CDR3 spans 14 amino acids. The CDR3 bases are TGTGCCAGCAGCTTAAGGGCAGGGTCCCACGAGCAGTACTTC. Translation gives CASSLRAGSHEQYF.

In its sample, this clonotype was seen many times. The genes are TRBV25-1 and TRBJ1-2; no definite D call. V shed 4 bases and J shed 10 bases, with 16 bases lying between them. Germline CDR1 MGHDK, CDR2 SYGVNS. This CDR3 contains 13 residues. DNA for the CDR3: TGTGCCAGCAGTGCTCCCGGAGGGAGGGACTACACCTTC. Its protein is CASSAPGGRDYTF.

Concerning this clonotype: This may stem from a read error, because a much larger clone lies one nucleotide away. The chain's CDR3 is CASSEYRGELSGEPFF. The CDR3, as DNA: TGTGCCAGCAGTGAATATCGGGGGGAGTTGTCCGGGGAGCCGTTTTTT. The rearrangement links TRBV25-1 to TRBJ2-2; 7 bases fit TRBD2. CDR3 size: 16 residues. CDR1 is MGHDK and CDR2 is SYGVNS in the germline V gene.

Ten or more counts support this clonotype. The J gene is TRBJ2-3, the V gene TRBV3-1; TRBD1 or TRBD2 may be the D gene (5 bases each). CDR1 is LGHDT and CDR2 is YNNKEL in the germline V gene (reference sequence). V gave up 8 bases and J gave up 4 bases, with 16 bases separating them. The CDR3 totals 14 residues. The CDR3 sequence: CASVGALGPDTQYF. For the CDR3, the DNA is TGTGCCAGCGTCGGGGCCCTTGGCCCAGATACGCAGTATTTT.

Of note for this clonotype: Sequence at one end of the junction differs from germline and may be a read error. This chain links TRBV5-1 with TRBJ2-3; TRBD2 matches at 8 bases. This CDR3 region has 18 residues. Germline lookup yields CDR1 SGHRS and CDR2 YFSETQ. For the CDR3, the DNA is TGCTCCAGCAGCTCGGGCCGCGGAACCGGGACTAGGGGATATACGCAGTATTTT. It translates to CSSSSGRGTGTRGYTQYF.

This clonotype was observed many times. This sequence joins TRBV3-1 and TRBJ2-7; perhaps TRBD1 as D (6 bases). The V and J ends lost 5 bases and 6 bases respectively, with 11 bases between them. The V gene's germline CDR1 is LGHDT and CDR2 YNNKEL (reference sequence). The length of the CDR3 is 12 residues. The CDR3 protein is CASSFTGSEQYF. In DNA, the CDR3 is TGTGCCAGCAGCTTTACAGGGTCCGAGCAGTACTTC.

This clonotype appeared many times. The rearrangement links TRBV20-1 to TRBJ1-2; D gene unclear. Per the germline V gene, CDR1 is DFQATT and CDR2 is SNEGSKA (reference sequence). V was shortened by 2 bases and J by 0 bases, with 13 bases between the two germline ends. The CDR3 totals 15 residues. CDR3 nucleotides: TGCAGTGCTAGAACACTGGACCACTCTAACTATGGCTACACCTTC. Protein sequence: CSARTLDHSNYGYTF.